This T cell receptor beta chain is drawn from a study of T-cell memory formation after mild COVID-19. The CDR3 extends over 17 amino acids. The V segment lost 3 bases and the J segment 7 bases; nucleotides outside the gene matches: 8. Germline CDR1 and CDR2: LGHNA and YSLEER. TCRdb reprocessed the 5' RACE reads with MiXCR, giving one entry per CDR3 protein. The table has over 150,000 distinct CDR3 sequences, about a fifth seen once. The receptor was derived from an adult woman who had mild COVID-19 (a few samples of this study predate the infection). Cell type and time point are not known. The specimen sequenced was PBMCs or a T cell subset sorted from them (not recorded which). The V call is TRBV4-3, the J call TRBJ2-1; 14 nucleotides agree with TRBD2. The CDR3 loop is CASSQREGLAGVNEQFF. The CDR3 DNA reads TGCGCCAGCAGCCAGAGAGAGGGACTAGCGGGAGTTAATGAGCAGTTCTTC.